These 25 T cell receptor beta chains originate from one sample sequenced in a study of beta chain features in type 1 diabetes. For these receptors, no antigen is known. cDNA synthesis used the whole RNA isolate, giving expressed TCRB sequences. Some clones are missing from TCRdb's copy, which holds only in-frame ones; the method was immunoSEQ multiplex PCR. This table holds about 160,000 clones, 6.5% to 10% found once. Findings and caveats of the study: People with Type 1 diabetes carried modestly yet significantly shorter TCRB CDR3s in all four CD4+ subsets.

Sequenced sample: central memory CD4+ T cells from blood. Source of these receptors: a woman in her late teens or twenties with type 1 diabetes.

The chain employs TRBV5-1 and TRBJ2-7; no clear D. CDR1 and CDR2 (germline): SGHRS, YFSETQ. V was shortened by 1 base and J by 4 bases, with 12 bases between the two germline ends. The length of the CDR3 is 14 residues. The CDR3 DNA reads TGCGCCAGCAGCTTGACGGGTAATGGGTACGAGCAGTACTTC. Translation gives CASSLTGNGYEQYF.

V is TRBV7-2 and J is TRBJ2-3, with D maybe TRBD2 (6 bases). V was clipped by 4 bases and J by 3 bases, with 14 bases between them. The CDR3 loop spans 15 amino acids. The germline V gene encodes CDR1 SGHTA and CDR2 FQGNSA. The CDR3: CASSYYGSGTDTQYF. CDR3 sequence (DNA): TGTGCCAGCAGCTACTACGGGAGTGGTACAGATACGCAGTATTTT. Filled out from reference TRBV7-2 and TRBJ2-3, the complete variable domain reads GAGVSQSPSNKVTEKGKDVELRCDPISGHTALYWYRQSLGQGLEFLIYFQGNSAPDKSGLPSDRFSAERTGGSVSTLTIQRTQQEDSAVYLCASSYYGSGTDTQYFGPGTRLTVL.

This clone has only a few counts. The chain links TRBV5-4 to TRBJ2-2, with 10 positions matching TRBD2. CDR3 length: 16 amino acids. Germline V lookup: CDR1 SGHNT, CDR2 YYREEE (reference sequence). V lost 5 bases and J lost 3; bases outside the gene matches: 7. The CDR3 DNA reads as TGTGCCAGCAGTAGGCTAGCGGGGGATTACACCGGGGAGCTGTTTTTT. The encoded protein is CASSRLAGDYTGELFF.

The V and J genes are TRBV5-1 and TRBJ1-1; no reliable D call. The V end was cut by 0 bases, the J end by 2 bases, with 8 bases between. The CDR3 is 14 residues long. Germline V gene lookup returns CDR1 SGHRS and CDR2 YFSETQ. Here the CDR3 reads CASSLAGPNTEAFF. Here the CDR3 DNA reads TGCGCCAGCAGCTTGGCTGGGCCTAACACTGAAGCTTTCTTT.

The gene calls are TRBV11-2 and TRBJ2-7, with D hard to call. Trimming removed 5 bases from V and 3 bases from J, with 5 bases in between. The CDR3 is made up of 11 amino acids. Germline CDR1 is SGHAT and CDR2 is FQNNGV. DNA for the CDR3: TGTGCCAGCAGCCGAGACTACGAGCAGTACTTC. It codes for CASSRDYEQYF.

This clone occurred a few times. The chain has TRBV7-2 and TRBJ2-3; TRBD2 might be the D (5 bases). CDR3 length: 13 residues. Germline V gene sequence: CDR1 SGHTA, CDR2 FQGNSA. Between the trimmed V and J ends, which lost 4 bases and 8 bases, there was a span of 13 bases. The CDR3 reads CASSSDWTGTQYF. DNA for the CDR3: TGTGCCAGCAGCTCGGACTGGACGGGTACGCAGTATTTT.

This clone has only a few counts. The chain is built from TRBV4-3 and TRBJ2-7; 9 nucleotides match TRBD2. The CDR3 totals 16 residues. The junction had 9 bases not matched to a gene; V was cut back by 0 bases and J by 6 bases. Looked up from germline, CDR1 is LGHNA and CDR2 is YSLEER. CDR3 sequence: CASSQEPGRGRGEQYF. CDR3 bases: TGCGCCAGCAGCCAAGAACCCGGTCGCGGGAGGGGCGAGCAGTACTTC.

This clone has just a few counts. The DNA for the CDR3 is TGTGCCATCAGTGAGTCTCCAGGCTACGAGCAGTACTTC. It encodes CAISESPGYEQYF. V is TRBV10-3 and J is TRBJ2-7; no clear D gene. This CDR3 has 13 residues. Trimming took off 0 bases at V and 3 bases at J, with 6 bases between the two ends. The germline CDR1 and CDR2 sequences are ENHRY and SYGVKD.

The rearrangement joins TRBV7-3 to TRBJ2-1, with TRBD2 identical over 7 bases. From germline, CDR1 is SGHTA and CDR2 FQGTGA. This CDR3 is built from 13 residues. The J segment lost 8 bases and the V segment lost 4 bases, leaving 5 bases of the junction unmatched. Written as DNA, the CDR3 is TGTGCCAGCAGCTCCGGGACTAACCATGAGCAGTTCTTC. Its protein is CASSSGTNHEQFF.

The chain has TRBV6-5 and TRBJ2-7; perhaps TRBD2 as D (6 bases). CDR1 and CDR2 from the germline V gene are MNHEY and SVGAGI. V gave up 5 bases and J gave up 2 bases, with 16 bases separating them. The length of the CDR3 is 15 residues. The CDR3 region is CASSGRRDFPYEQYF. The CDR3 DNA follows: TGTGCCAGCAGTGGTCGCCGGGACTTCCCCTACGAGCAGTACTTC.

This clone was detected a few times. The chain joins TRBV6-5 to TRBJ1-3, with 7 positions matching TRBD1. Per the germline V gene, CDR1 is MNHEY and CDR2 is SVGAGI. This CDR3 contains 15 residues. Germline trimming cut 7 bases from V and 0 bases from J; bases unmatched to any gene: 6. The CDR3 DNA follows: TGTGCCAGCACTCGACAGGGAGACTCTGGAAACACCATATATTTT. It yields the protein CASTRQGDSGNTIYF.

This clone has more than one count but fewer than ten. The V gene is TRBV7-2, the J gene TRBJ1-1; no clear D gene. Germline CDR1 reads SGHTA; CDR2 reads FQGNSA. V was trimmed by 1 base and J by 11 bases, leaving 20 bases between them. The CDR3 contains 15 residues. CDR3 protein: CASSLDPGGVAKAFF. The CDR3 DNA reads as TGTGCCAGCAGCTTAGATCCTGGAGGAGTAGCAAAGGCTTTCTTT.

There are a few counts of this clone. The CDR3 is CASSIGQGLIIDGELFF. The CDR3 DNA sequence: TGTGCCAGCAGCATAGGACAGGGACTGATAATCGACGGGGAGCTGTTTTTT. The rearrangement uses TRBV7-8 and TRBJ2-2, with TRBD1 matching over 8 bases. V shed 5 bases, J shed 7 bases, and the junction held 15 bases outside the gene matches. CDR3 length equals 17 residues. Germline lookup yields CDR1 SGHVS and CDR2 FQNEAQ.

CDR3 sequence reads: CASSTHTGRLATDTQYF. CDR3 nucleotides: TGTGCCAGTAGTACCCATACCGGGCGACTAGCGACAGATACGCAGTATTTT. The chain has TRBV19 and TRBJ2-3; TRBD2 aligns across 8 bases. The CDR3 contains 17 residues. The V and J ends lost 4 bases and 3 bases, in that order; junction bases with no gene match: 12. The germline V gene has CDR1 LNHDA and CDR2 SQIVND (reference sequence).

This clone has only one observation. The rearrangement links TRBV4-1 to TRBJ2-2; D might be TRBD1 (6 bases). CDR1 MGHRA and CDR2 YSYEKL come from the germline V gene. The V end was cut by 5 bases, the J end by 0 bases, with 16 bases between. This CDR3 is built from 17 residues. The CDR3: CASSIYLGTTNTGELFF. The CDR3 DNA sequence: TGCGCCAGCAGCATATATCTCGGGACAACGAACACCGGGGAGCTGTTTTTT.

The rearrangement uses TRBV6-4 and TRBJ2-1; 10 nucleotides line up with TRBD1. The ends lost 4 bases at V and 8 bases at J; junction bases unmatched: 8. Germline-derived CDR1 and CDR2 are MRHNA and SNTAGT. CDR3 size: 15 residues. CDR3 bases: TGTGCCAGCAGTGGGGAATTGGGACAGGGGTATGAGCAGTTCTTC. Translating gives CASSGELGQGYEQFF.

This clone has ten or more counts. The chain uses TRBV2 and TRBJ2-2; a possible D gene is TRBD1 (6 bases). CDR1 is SNHLY, CDR2 FYNNEI, per germline. Between the trimmed V and J ends, which lost 5 bases and 1 base, there was a span of 8 bases. The CDR3 contains 14 residues. Here the CDR3 DNA reads TGTGCCAGCAGTACGACAGGGAACACCGGGGAGCTGTTTTTT. Protein product: CASSTTGNTGELFF.

This chain links TRBV7-8 with TRBJ2-3; 9 bases align to TRBD2. Germline trimming cut 5 bases from V and 0 bases from J; bases unmatched to any gene: 12. Germline assignment: CDR1 SGHVS and CDR2 FQNEAQ. The CDR3 has 18 residues. CDR3 in DNA: TGTGCCAGCAGCGCTAGGGGCCCTAGCGGGGTGAGCACAGATACGCAGTATTTT. Translation: CASSARGPSGVSTDTQYF.

The V and J genes are TRBV11-3 and TRBJ2-5; TRBD2 is a possible D gene (6 bases). This CDR3 is 13 amino acids long. Trimming pared 5 bases from V and 2 bases from J, leaving 9 bases between. Germline values: CDR1 SGHNT, CDR2 YENEEA. In nucleotides, the CDR3 is TGTGCCAGCAGCGCTAGCGTTCAAGAGACCCAGTACTTC. Residues: CASSASVQETQYF.

This clone was seen a few times. This chain links TRBV4-1 with TRBJ2-5; D call uncertain. The V end lost 4 bases, the J end lost 3 bases, and 12 bases lay between the germline ends. CDR1 and CDR2 (germline): MGHRA, YSYEKL. There are 14 residues in the CDR3. The CDR3 is CASSPPLREETQYF. CDR3 sequence (DNA): TGCGCCAGCAGCCCCCCACTTCGGGAAGAGACCCAGTACTTC.

V gene TRBV5-4 combines with J gene TRBJ2-7; 11 bases are shared with TRBD1. Trimming took 4 bases from V and 6 from J; bases not matched to a gene: 6. The germline gives CDR1 SGHNT, CDR2 YYREEE (reference sequence). CDR3 length: 14 amino acids. The DNA for the CDR3 is TGTGCCAGCAGCGTTGGACAGGGGGCGGGCGAGCAGTACTTC. Its translation is CASSVGQGAGEQYF.

V usage is TRBV19 and J usage is TRBJ2-5, with 7 bases fitting TRBD2. The CDR3 extends over 13 amino acids. J was trimmed by 7 bases and V by 1 base; bases with no gene match: 3. Germline V gene lookup returns CDR1 LNHDA and CDR2 SQIVND (reference sequence). The CDR3 DNA is TGTGCCAGTAGTATAGCCAGGGAGGGGACCCAGTACTTC. Translating gives CASSIAREGTQYF.

This clone was found a few times. Other DNA sequences in this specimen translate into the identical CDR3. V is TRBV18 and J is TRBJ1-1; D is unclear. V lost 0 bases, J lost 1 base, and 9 bases lay in between. The CDR3 spans 15 residues. CDR1 is KGHSH, CDR2 LQKENI, per germline. The CDR3 is CASSPPGQPNTEAFF. The CDR3 bases are TGTGCCAGCTCACCACCGGGCCAGCCGAACACTGAAGCTTTCTTT.

CDR3 nucleotides: TGTGCCACCCGGCGGGACTACGAGCAGTACTTC. Translating it yields CATRRDYEQYF. V and J are TRBV2 and TRBJ2-7, with D possibly TRBD2 on 6 matching bases. Per germline, CDR1 SNHLY and CDR2 FYNNEI. V dropped 10 bases and J dropped 3 bases, with 10 bases sitting between them. CDR3 length: 11 residues.

This clone was seen a handful of times. DNA for the CDR3: TGTGCCAGCAGCCGGACAGGGGGCAACGAGCAGTACTTC. As protein: CASSRTGGNEQYF. The chain recombines TRBV7-2 with TRBJ2-7, with 11 bases that match TRBD1. Unmatched junction bases numbered 2, after V lost 5 bases and J lost 5 bases. Germline lookup yields CDR1 SGHTA and CDR2 FQGNSA. This CDR3 is 13 amino acids long.